This T cell receptor (beta chain) was documented in a study of shared clonotypes between healthy human individuals. Study results and caveats: Memory subsets had estimated richness that was generally smaller than that of naive subsets.

The count of this clone is one. What it recognizes is unknown. It was at deep level that the assay was run. Here immunoSEQ multiplex PCR was the method, and the copy in TCRdb shows in-frame clones only, minus some. The table has more than 500,000 clones, approximately 96% seen once. Naive CD8 populations comprised CD45RO-negative cells positively selected for CCR7, excluding terminally differentiated effector memory CD45RA+ cells. The V end was cut by 6 bases, the J end by 2 bases, with 11 bases between. From germline, CDR1 is MNHNY and CDR2 SVGAGI (reference sequence). The CDR3 totals 14 residues. Material for sequencing was naive CD8+ T cells sorted from blood. The clonotype comes from a woman aged 30 to 39 in good health. This chain connects TRBV6-6 to TRBJ2-1; D not certain. The CDR3 is CASRMAVPYNEQFF. CDR3 coding DNA: TGTGCCAGCAGGATGGCTGTTCCCTACAATGAGCAGTTCTTC.